The rows below give T cell receptor beta chains drawn from one sample of a study of tumor-infiltrating lymphocytes in primary liver carcinoma. TCRdb independently ran MiXCR on the multiplex PCR reads; one entry per CDR3 protein. Of around 120,000 distinct CDR3 sequences listed, about two thirds are singletons. The source material was tumor-adjacent normal liver tissue. The receptor set was obtained from a woman aged 55-75 years with primary liver carcinoma and hepatitis B virus infection. CDR3s include the opening cysteine and the closing phenylalanine or tryptophan. Each record gives: CDR3 protein, CDR3 DNA, V gene, D gene, J gene, clone size. D genes are given only for firm matches. Clone size, where shown, is once, few, many, or a class for clones that have expanded.

CASSLTGDSYNEQLF,TGTGCCAGCAGCTTAACAGGGGACTCCTACAATGAGCAGCTCTTC,TRBV7-3,-,TRBJ2-1,once
CSVTGYSGRELFF,TGCAGTGTCACGGGGTACTCGGGCAGGGAGCTGTTTTTT,TRBV29-1,-,TRBJ2-2,-
CATSSGRAYEQYF,TGTGCCACCAGCTCCGGGAGAGCCTACGAGCAGTACTTC,TRBV15,-,TRBJ2-7,once
CASSARTADTEAFF,TGTGCCAGCAGTGCAAGGACAGCAGACACTGAAGCTTTCTTT,TRBV6-1,-,TRBJ1-1,many
CASGSEGLDVVETQYF,TGCGCCAGCGGCTCCGAGGGACTAGACGTGGTAGAGACCCAGTACTTT,TRBV5-1,TRBD2,TRBJ2-5,-
CASSLRRQGRVNEQYF,TGTGCCAGCAGCTTGAGGCGACAGGGTAGAGTGAATGAGCAGTACTTC,TRBV11-2,TRBD1,TRBJ2-7,once
CASSPPDSGQPQHF,TGTGCCAGTAGCCCCCCCGACAGCGGTCAGCCCCAGCATTTT,TRBV19,-,TRBJ1-5,few
CASSFRRYEQYF,TGTGCCAGCAGTTTTAGGAGGTACGAGCAGTACTTC,TRBV28,-,TRBJ2-7,many
CASTLDRNTEAFF,TGTGCCAGTACCCTGGACAGGAACACTGAAGCTTTCTTT,TRBV12-3/TRBV12-4,-,TRBJ1-1,-
CASSLSGAGYDEQFF,TGTGCCAGCAGTTTATCGGGTGCGGGCTACGATGAGCAGTTCTTC,TRBV12-3/TRBV12-4,-,TRBJ2-1,-
CASSPSGTHNTGELFF,TGTGCCAGCAGCCCATCCGGGACTCATAACACCGGGGAGCTGTTTTTT,TRBV7-3,-,TRBJ2-2,-
CASSPTPGLAGSDTQYF,TGCGCCAGCAGCCCTACTCCGGGACTAGCGGGATCAGATACGCAGTATTTT,TRBV5-1,TRBD2,TRBJ2-3,many
CANSLQSLNSPLHF,TGTGCCAACAGCTTACAGTCTCTCAATTCACCCCTCCACTTT,TRBV11-2,-,TRBJ1-6,-
CASSQVWGSGELFF,TGTGCCAGCAGCCAAGTGTGGGGATCCGGGGAGCTGTTTTTT,TRBV14,-,TRBJ2-2,many
CTSNPEGSSYEQYF,TGTACCAGCAATCCCGAAGGGAGCTCCTACGAGCAGTACTTC,TRBV6-5,-,TRBJ2-7,-
CASSLTGVGDYGYTF,TGTGCCAGCAGCTTAACGGGTGTCGGAGACTATGGCTACACCTTC,TRBV11-2,-,TRBJ1-2,once
CVSSLYNGSYEQYF,TGTGTCAGCAGCTTATATAATGGCTCCTACGAGCAGTACTTC,TRBV11-2,-,TRBJ2-7,-
CTSSLKTGHSNQPQHF,TGTACCAGCAGCCTTAAGACGGGCCATAGCAATCAGCCCCAGCATTTT,TRBV11-3,-,TRBJ1-5,once
CASSSRGGSGSSGERFF,TGTGCCAGCAGCTCCCGGGGTGGTAGCGGGAGTAGCGGTGAGCGGTTCTTC,TRBV7-8,TRBD2,TRBJ2-1,-
CASRPDGQQYEQYF,TGTGCCAGCCGCCCCGACGGACAACAGTACGAGCAGTACTTC,TRBV25-1,-,TRBJ2-7,-
CASSLQGGETRYF,TGTGCCAGTAGCTTACAGGGCGGAGAGACCAGGTACTTC,TRBV11-2,-,TRBJ2-5,-
CVSSLGIQRSTDMQYF,TGTGTCAGCAGCTTAGGTATCCAGCGGAGCACAGATATGCAGTATTTT,TRBV11-2,-,TRBJ2-3,few
CACSEGWGSGSSYNEQFF,TGTGCCTGCAGTGAAGGTTGGGGGAGCGGGAGCTCCTACAATGAGCAGTTCTTC,TRBV2,TRBD2,TRBJ2-1,-
CASRTPRTSGLTYEQYF,TGTGCCAGCAGAACACCACGGACTAGCGGGCTGACCTACGAGCAGTACTTC,TRBV11-2,TRBD2,TRBJ2-7,-
CASSSGGMGQATYGYTF,TGTGCCAGCAGTTCTGGGGGTATGGGACAGGCGACCTATGGCTACACCTTC,TRBV28,TRBD1,TRBJ1-2,few
CSGGQEEAFF,TGCAGCGGAGGACAGGAGGAAGCTTTCTTT,TRBV29-1,TRBD1,TRBJ1-1,many
CASSLTPCEQYF,TGTGCCAGCAGTTTAACTCCCTGCGAGCAGTACTTC,TRBV13,-,TRBJ2-7,-
CASDKIPDSTGELFF,TGTGCCAGCGATAAAATTCCGGATAGCACCGGGGAGCTGTTTTTT,TRBV6-5,-,TRBJ2-2,once
CASSFGLGLAGVGAGELFF,TGTGCCAGCAGTTTCGGTTTAGGACTAGCGGGAGTAGGCGCCGGGGAGCTGTTTTTT,TRBV28,TRBD2,TRBJ2-2,-
CACQFGTYLGYTF,TGTGCCTGTCAATTCGGGACTTACCTGGGCTACACCTTC,TRBV30,-,TRBJ1-2,many
CASNEEASGRTSPKNIQCF,TGTGCCAGCAATGAAGAGGCAAGCGGGAGGACTAGCCCCAAAAACATTCAGTGCTTC,TRBV6-1,TRBD2,TRBJ2-4,-
CVSSLHSGTEAFF,TGTGTCAGCAGCCTTCATAGTGGGACTGAAGCTTTCTTT,TRBV11-2,-,TRBJ1-1,-
CSVEGLGQGVYGYTF,TGCAGCGTTGAAGGACTAGGACAGGGAGTCTATGGCTACACCTTC,TRBV29-1,TRBD1,TRBJ1-2,-
CASGSRARRGETQYF,TGTGCTAGCGGATCTCGTGCGAGACGGGGAGAGACCCAGTACTTC,TRBV28,-,TRBJ2-5,once
CASKQLGPSYNEQFF,TGTGCTAGTAAACAACTAGGGCCCTCCTACAATGAGCAGTTCTTC,TRBV11-2,-,TRBJ2-1,-
CASSQGQGSGVIAKNILYF,TGTGCCAGCAGTCAAGGACAGGGGAGTGGAGTGATAGCCAAAAACATTCTGTACTTC,TRBV28,TRBD1,TRBJ2-4,once
CASSTILGAADTQYF,TGTGCCAGCAGCACCATCTTGGGGGCAGCAGATACGCAGTATTTT,TRBV11-3,-,TRBJ2-3,-
CASSLSDSGVRYEQYF,TGTGCCAGCAGCTTGTCTGACTCGGGAGTTCGCTACGAGCAGTACTTC,TRBV5-4,-,TRBJ2-7,many
CASRGTGARKVHNEQFF,TGTGCCAGCAGAGGGACAGGGGCCCGCAAAGTCCACAATGAGCAGTTCTTC,TRBV28,TRBD1,TRBJ2-1,few
CASSYFGGLAGGNEQSF,TGTGCCAGCAGTTACTTCGGGGGACTAGCGGGAGGTAATGAGCAGTCCTTC,TRBV6-5,TRBD2,TRBJ2-1,-
CASSLELAGGCEKFF,TGTGCCAGCAGTTTAGAACTAGCGGGAGGGTGTGAGAAGTTCTTC,TRBV12-3/TRBV12-4,TRBD2,TRBJ2-1,-
CASSLDRDLHEQYF,TGTGCCAGCAGCTTGGACCGGGACCTCCACGAGCAGTACTTC,TRBV5-8,-,TRBJ2-7,-
CASGLGQSREQYF,TGTGCAAGCGGTTTGGGACAATCGAGGGAGCAGTACTTC,TRBV6-5,-,TRBJ2-7,-
CASGDSYSYTF,TGCGCCAGCGGCGACAGCTATAGCTACACCTTC,TRBV4-1,-,TRBJ1-2,-
CAWTGLAGALTDTQYF,TGTGCCTGGACTGGACTAGCGGGAGCCCTCACAGATACGCAGTATTTT,TRBV30,TRBD2,TRBJ2-3,many